The T cell receptor beta chain described here comes from a study of T cell repertoires in cytomegalovirus infection. Whole-study context: Shared public TCR beta signatures pointed to both CMV infection and a matching HLA type. Study outcomes and limitations: CMV-specific TCR beta clonotypes restricted by HLA-C were the ones dominating the ex vivo response.

V shed 5 bases and J 0 bases; nucleotides not matched to a gene: 8. This CDR3 contains 18 residues. As to this clonotype: Its cognate antigen is unknown.

TCRdb called the reads again in MiXCR, with one record for every CDR3 protein. In the table there are roughly 720,000 distinct CDR3 sequences, 35% to 45% of which are singletons. The rearrangement uses TRBV12-3 or TRBV12-4 and TRBJ2-2; 11 positions match TRBD2. Input material: PBMCs. The origin of this receptor is a human donor in good health (CMV status not recorded). Some clones in this sample may be carry-over from other donors' samples. CDR3 sequence: CASSPSWGLAANTGELFF. The CDR3 DNA reads as TGTGCCAGCAGTCCCAGCTGGGGACTAGCGGCGAACACCGGGGAGCTGTTTTTT.